These 18 T cell receptor beta chains came from one sample sequenced in a study of CD8 T cells in Susac syndrome. The RNA, about 0.45 to 1 ug, was put through reverse transcription using random hexamers. TCRdb analysed the immunoSEQ multiplex PCR reads with MiXCR anew, one entry per CDR3 protein. The sample yields roughly 110,000 distinct CDR3 sequences, approximately 93% seen once. Sequencing input: CD8+ T cells from PBMCs. The receptors shown here come from a human donor with Susac syndrome.

The chain employs TRBV11-1 and TRBJ2-7; D may be TRBD2 (5 bases). Germline V lookup: CDR1 SGHAT, CDR2 FQDESV (reference sequence). The CDR3 sequence is 13 residues long. With 7 bases removed from V and 3 bases from J, the gap between germline ends came to 13 bases. DNA of the CDR3: TGTGCCAGCACCGAGGGTCCAAACTACGAGCAGTACTTC. Protein: CASTEGPNYEQYF.

DNA for the CDR3: TGTGCCAGCAGCGCCGTTCAGGTGAACACCGGGGAGCTGTTTTTT. This translates into CASSAVQVNTGELFF. This chain uses TRBV9 with TRBJ2-2; D gene ambiguous. The CDR3 contains 15 residues. The germline V gene has CDR1 SGDLS and CDR2 YYNGEE. Trimming removed 3 bases from V and 1 base from J, with 10 bases in between.

The V call is TRBV20-1, the J call TRBJ1-1; perhaps TRBD1 as D (6 bases). Germline lookup yields CDR1 DFQATT and CDR2 SNEGSKA (reference sequence). Deletions cut 0 bases from V and 5 bases from J, with 10 bases between. The CDR3 consists of 13 residues. The DNA for the CDR3 is TGCAGTGCTAGAGAGAGTAGGGGGACTGAAGCTTTCTTT. It yields the protein CSARESRGTEAFF.

The chain uses TRBV13 and TRBJ1-6; 9 bases match TRBD1. The V and J ends lost 6 bases and 7 bases, in that order; junction bases with no gene match: 4. The CDR3 loop spans 14 amino acids. CDR1 and CDR2 from the germline V gene are PRHDT and FYEKMQ (reference sequence). In nucleotides, the CDR3 is TGTGCCAGCAGGGACAGGGGATCCAATTCACCCCTCCACTTT. Its protein is CASRDRGSNSPLHF.

V is TRBV25-1 and J is TRBJ2-7; D uncertain. Germline-derived CDR1 and CDR2 are MGHDK and SYGVNS. CDR3 length equals 14 residues. The V gene lost 1 base and the J gene lost 6 bases, with 13 bases spanning the gap. CDR3 in amino acids: CASSESAVSVEQYF. Here the CDR3 DNA reads TGTGCCAGCAGTGAATCTGCAGTAAGCGTCGAGCAGTACTTC.

The chain employs TRBV9 and TRBJ2-7, with 10 bases that match TRBD1. Germline CDR1 SGDLS, CDR2 YYNGEE. After removal of 3 bases from V and 3 bases from J, the junction contained 6 bases not matched to a gene. The CDR3 has 15 amino acids. CDR3 protein: CASSGGTGDLYEQYF. The CDR3 DNA sequence: TGTGCCAGCAGCGGCGGGACAGGGGATCTCTACGAGCAGTACTTC.

V and J are TRBV12-3 or TRBV12-4 and TRBJ2-3; 7 nucleotides align to TRBD2. Trimming cost V 8 bases and J 5 bases; bases outside gene matches: 10. CDR3 size: 14 residues. DNA of the CDR3: TGTGCCAGCGTTCGACTAGCTGAGAGAGATACGCAGTATTTT. Translated: CASVRLAERDTQYF.

The chain recombines TRBV6-1 with TRBJ2-5, with a tentative D call TRBD2 (6 bases). The germline V gene encodes CDR1 MNHNS and CDR2 SASEGT. The CDR3 runs to 15 residues. V shed 7 bases and J shed 4 bases, with 19 bases lying between them. The CDR3 DNA reads as TGTGCCAGCAAGGTCGAGACGGGAGAGGGAGAGACCCAGTACTTC. This translates into CASKVETGEGETQYF.

The J gene is TRBJ2-7, the V gene TRBV20-1, with 7 bases matching TRBD2. The CDR3 covers 14 residues. Looked up from germline, CDR1 is DFQATT and CDR2 is SNEGSKA (reference sequence). Trimming took 0 bases from V and 5 from J; bases not matched to a gene: 7. The CDR3 region has the DNA TGCAGTGCTAGAGAGGGAGGGATGAGGGACGAGCAGTACTTC. Translation: CSAREGGMRDEQYF.

The chain recombines TRBV2 with TRBJ1-2; TRBD1 agrees at 9 bases. The CDR3 runs 11 residues. The germline CDR1 and CDR2 sequences are SNHLY and FYNNEI. V lost 8 bases and J lost 9; bases outside the gene matches: 4. CDR3 sequence reads: CASWDRDRYTF. The CDR3 DNA reads as TGTGCCAGCTGGGACAGGGACCGCTACACCTTC.

The chain carries TRBV9 and TRBJ2-1, with 8 bases identical to TRBD2. The CDR3 extends over 15 amino acids. CDR1 is SGDLS and CDR2 is YYNGEE in the germline V gene. V dropped 3 bases and J dropped 10; count of bases not matched to a gene: 12. CDR3 amino acids: CASSAPGLEMREQFF. The CDR3 DNA is TGTGCCAGCAGCGCCCCGGGACTAGAGATGAGGGAGCAGTTCTTC.

The chain couples TRBV5-1 to TRBJ1-5; 8 bases map to TRBD1. V lost 2 bases and J lost 4; bases outside the gene matches: 2. Per germline, CDR1 SGHRS and CDR2 YFSETQ. The CDR3 has 14 residues. CDR3 loop: CASSFGQGNQPQHF. The CDR3 nucleotides are TGCGCCAGCAGCTTCGGACAGGGTAATCAGCCCCAGCATTTT.

The chain has TRBV6-6 and TRBJ2-3; 7 bases match TRBD1. The length of the CDR3 is 15 residues. Germline trimming cut 4 bases from V and 2 bases from J; bases unmatched to any gene: 6. Germline V lookup: CDR1 MNHNY, CDR2 SVGAGI (reference sequence). CDR3 in DNA: TGTGCCAGCAGTTTCGGGGACAGCCACACAGATACGCAGTATTTT. Encoded protein: CASSFGDSHTDTQYF.

This clonotype was seen only once. The rearrangement uses TRBV29-1 and TRBJ1-1, with D hard to call. This CDR3 contains 13 residues. V lost 4 bases and J lost 2, with 11 bases in between. In germline, CDR1 is SQVTM, CDR2 ANQGSEA. The CDR3 sequence is CSVVPQTNTEAFF. The DNA for the CDR3 is TGCAGCGTTGTCCCGCAGACCAACACTGAAGCTTTCTTT.

The chain recombines TRBV11-2 with TRBJ1-1, with D possibly being TRBD1 (6 bases). Between the trimmed V and J ends, which lost 5 bases and 7 bases, there was a span of 14 bases. This CDR3 region has 13 residues. CDR1 is SGHAT, CDR2 FQNNGV, per germline. The CDR3 protein is CASSPGRTVEAFF. CDR3 in DNA: TGTGCCAGCAGCCCCGGCCGGACAGTTGAAGCTTTCTTT.

J is TRBJ2-3 and V is TRBV2; D remains ambiguous. CDR3 size: 10 residues. The germline V gene encodes CDR1 SNHLY and CDR2 FYNNEI. V shed 6 bases and J shed 10 bases, with 8 bases lying between them. CDR3 sequence reads: CASRGLSQYF. CDR3 bases: TGTGCCAGCAGAGGCCTCTCGCAGTATTTT.

This clonotype was seen a handful of times. CDR3 bases: TGTGCCAGCAGTTATGCCTACGAGCAGTACTTC. Protein: CASSYAYEQYF. The V and J genes are TRBV6-2 or TRBV6-3 and TRBJ2-7; no firm D call. The germline V gene has CDR1 MNHEY and CDR2 SVGEGT. The CDR3 spans 11 residues. V lost 3 bases, J lost 2 bases, and 2 bases lay in between.

V and J are TRBV20-1 and TRBJ1-1; D is ambiguous. Deletions cut 5 bases from V and 2 bases from J, with 12 bases between. The CDR3 length is 13 residues. Germline V gives CDR1 DFQATT, CDR2 SNEGSKA (reference sequence). DNA for the CDR3: TGCAGTGCTTCTGCCTGGGGTAACACTGAAGCTTTCTTT. It specifies CSASAWGNTEAFF.